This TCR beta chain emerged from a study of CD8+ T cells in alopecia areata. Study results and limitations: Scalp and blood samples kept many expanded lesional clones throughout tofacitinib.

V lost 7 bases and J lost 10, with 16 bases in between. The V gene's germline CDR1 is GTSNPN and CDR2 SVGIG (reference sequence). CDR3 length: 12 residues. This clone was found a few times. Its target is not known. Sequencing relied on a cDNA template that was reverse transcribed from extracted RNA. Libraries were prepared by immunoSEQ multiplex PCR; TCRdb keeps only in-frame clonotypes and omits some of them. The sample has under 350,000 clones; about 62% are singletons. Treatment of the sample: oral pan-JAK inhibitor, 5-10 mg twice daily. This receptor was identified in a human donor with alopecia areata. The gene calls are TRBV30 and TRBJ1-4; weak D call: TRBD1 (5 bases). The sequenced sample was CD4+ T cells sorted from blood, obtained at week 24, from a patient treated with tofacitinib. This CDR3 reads CASRAGFGKLFF. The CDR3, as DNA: TGTGCCTCCCGGGCAGGGTTCGGAAAACTGTTTTTT.